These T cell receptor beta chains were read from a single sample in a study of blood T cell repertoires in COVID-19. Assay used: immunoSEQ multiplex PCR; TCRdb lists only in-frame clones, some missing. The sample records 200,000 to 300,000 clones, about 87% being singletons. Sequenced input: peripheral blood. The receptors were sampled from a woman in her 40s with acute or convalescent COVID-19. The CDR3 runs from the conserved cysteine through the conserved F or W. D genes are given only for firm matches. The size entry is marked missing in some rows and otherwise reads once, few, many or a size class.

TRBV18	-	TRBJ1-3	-	TGTGCCAGCTCACCAGGAGTCCTAGGGGGCTCTGGAAACACCATATATTTT	CASSPGVLGGSGNTIYF
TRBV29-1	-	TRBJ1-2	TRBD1	TGCAGCGTGGTACAGGGGATTAGCTATGGCTACACCTTC	CSVVQGISYGYTF
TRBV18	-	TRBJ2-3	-	TGTGCCAGCTCACCTACGGGAGCAGATACGCAGTATTTT	CASSPTGADTQYF
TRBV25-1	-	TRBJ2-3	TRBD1	TGTGCCAGCAGAGGGACAGGGGTTCCAGATACGCAGTATTTT	CASRGTGVPDTQYF
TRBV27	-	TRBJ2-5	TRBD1	TGTGCCAGCAGTCATCAACAGGGGTACCAAGAGACCCAGTACTTC	CASSHQQGYQETQYF
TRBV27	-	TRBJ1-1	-	TGTGCCAGCAGTTTATTAATCTCCCGGAGAGTTGGCACTGAAGCTTTCTTT	CASSLLISRRVGTEAFF
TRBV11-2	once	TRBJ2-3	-	TGTGCCAGCAGCTTAAGTGTCACTAGGGATACGCAGTATTTT	CASSLSVTRDTQYF
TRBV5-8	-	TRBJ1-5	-	TGTGCCAGCAGCTCGACAAGTTCGGCTCCGGGCAATCAGCCCCAGCATTTT	CASSSTSSAPGNQPQHF
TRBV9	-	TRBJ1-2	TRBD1	TGTGCCAGCAGCCCCCGGACAGGGGGGAACTATGGCTACACCTTC	CASSPRTGGNYGYTF
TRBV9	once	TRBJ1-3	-	TGTGCCAGCAGCGTAGGTATTTCGAGGGAACGCTCTGGAAACACCATATATTTT	CASSVGISRERSGNTIYF
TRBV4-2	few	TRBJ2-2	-	TGTGCCAGCACCCCCCAACCCTATAACACCGGGGAGCTGTTTTTT	CASTPQPYNTGELFF
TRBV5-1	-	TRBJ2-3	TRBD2	TGCGCCAGCATACTTTCTAGCGGGGGGGCAGATACGCAGTATTTT	CASILSSGGADTQYF
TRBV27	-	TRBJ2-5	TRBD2	TGTGCCAGCAGTTTAAGGCCTAGCGGGGGGACCCAGTACTTC	CASSLRPSGGTQYF
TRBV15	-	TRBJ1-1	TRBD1	TGTGCCACCGGTAAGGGACAGGGGGTAACTGAAGCTTTCTTT	CATGKGQGVTEAFF
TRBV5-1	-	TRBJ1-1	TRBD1	TGCGCCAGCAGCTTGAGACGACAGGGAGCGAACACTGAAGCTTTCTTT	CASSLRRQGANTEAFF
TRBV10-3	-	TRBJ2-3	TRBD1	TGTGCCATCAGGGGACAGAGCACAGATACGCAGTATTTT	CAIRGQSTDTQYF
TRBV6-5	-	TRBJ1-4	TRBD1	TGTGCCAGCAGTTACCGAAGAAGGACAGGGCATGAAAAACTGTTTTTT	CASSYRRRTGHEKLFF
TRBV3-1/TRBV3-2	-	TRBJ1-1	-	TGTGCCAGCACCTCGACTACACTGAACACTGAAGCTTTCTTT	CASTSTTLNTEAFF
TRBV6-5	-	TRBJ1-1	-	TGTGCCAGCAGGGTTGGGGGCACAACTGAAGCTTTCTTT	CASRVGGTTEAFF
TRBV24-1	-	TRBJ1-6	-	TGTGCCACCAGTGCCTCAGGGGTTGGGAATTCACCCCTCCACTTT	CATSASGVGNSPLHF
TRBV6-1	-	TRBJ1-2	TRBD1	TGTGCCAGCAGTGAAGTGGCAGGGGGCGCCTATGGCTACACCTTC	CASSEVAGGAYGYTF
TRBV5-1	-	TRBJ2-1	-	TGCGCCAGCAGGGTATCAGGACTCTACAATGAGCAGTTCTTC	CASRVSGLYNEQFF
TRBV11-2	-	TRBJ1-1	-	TGTGCCAGCAGCTCGCTGGGGCAGGGCCGGCAAGCTTTCTTT	CASSSLGQGRQAFF
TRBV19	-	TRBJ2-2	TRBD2	TGTGCCACCGAACTAGCGGGGGGGCCCGGCGGGGAGCTGTTTTTT	CATELAGGPGGELFF
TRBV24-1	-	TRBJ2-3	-	TGTGCCACCAGTGATTTGCAATCGGGAGATCTGGGCACAGATACGCAGTATTTT	CATSDLQSGDLGTDTQYF
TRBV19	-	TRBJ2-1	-	TGTGCCAGTACCCCCTTCCAGGGGATCAATGAGCAGTTCTTC	CASTPFQGINEQFF
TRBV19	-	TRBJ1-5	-	TGTGCCAGTAGACACAGGGAGGGAACTCAGCCCCAGCATTTT	CASRHREGTQPQHF
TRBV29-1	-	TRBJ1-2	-	TGCAGCTTTCGACCGTTACGGCGGGAGGATGGCTACACCTTC	CSFRPLRREDGYTF
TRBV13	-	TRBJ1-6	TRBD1	TGTGCCAGCAGCGCACAGGGGCGAAGAAATTCACCCCTCCACTTT	CASSAQGRRNSPLHF
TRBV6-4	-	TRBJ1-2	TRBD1	TGTGCCAGCAGTGGAACCGGGACAGGGGGCAGTTACTATGGCTACACCTTC	CASSGTGTGGSYYGYTF
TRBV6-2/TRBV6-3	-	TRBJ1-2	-	TGTGCCAGCAGTTACGGGGCAGACGTGTATGGCTACACCTTC	CASSYGADVYGYTF
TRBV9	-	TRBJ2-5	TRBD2	TGTGCCAGCAGCGTAGATGTTAGCGGGGTGGAGACCCAGTACTTC	CASSVDVSGVETQYF
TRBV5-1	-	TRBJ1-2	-	TGCGCCAGCAGCTTGGACGGGGTCTATGGCTACACCTTC	CASSLDGVYGYTF
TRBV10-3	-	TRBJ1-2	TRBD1	TGTGCCATCACCGGGACAGGGACGGAGGGCTACACCTTC	CAITGTGTEGYTF
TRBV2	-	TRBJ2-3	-	TGTGCCAGCAGCCGCCTGGACTTAAGCACAGATATGCAGTATTTT	CASSRLDLSTDMQYF
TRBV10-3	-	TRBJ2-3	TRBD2	TGTGCCATCAGCCAGGGAGCGGGGCCCACAGATACGCAGTATTTT	CAISQGAGPTDTQYF
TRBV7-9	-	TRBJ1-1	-	TGTGCCAGCAGCCCCGAACACCTCACTGAAGCTTTCTTT	CASSPEHLTEAFF
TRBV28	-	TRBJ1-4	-	TGTGCCACTCTATGGGGGGGTGCTAATGAAAAACTGTTTTTT	CATLWGGANEKLFF
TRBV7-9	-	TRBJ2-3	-	TGTGCCAGCAGCTTCCAAATACTGGCCGGGAATCGAGATACGCAGTATTTT	CASSFQILAGNRDTQYF
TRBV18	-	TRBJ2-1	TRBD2	TGTGCCAGCTCACCACTGCTAGCGGGGGCTGGGGATGAGCAGTTCTTC	CASSPLLAGAGDEQFF
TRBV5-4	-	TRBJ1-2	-	TGTGCCAGCAGCTCCCCGGGGGAAGGAGGCTACACCTTC	CASSSPGEGGYTF
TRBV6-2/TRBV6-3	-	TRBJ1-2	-	TGTGCCAGCAGCTTCCTTAACTATGGCTACACCTTC	CASSFLNYGYTF
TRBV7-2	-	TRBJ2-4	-	TGTGCCAGCAGCTTTGGCGGTCCGGTAAACATTCAGTACTTC	CASSFGGPVNIQYF
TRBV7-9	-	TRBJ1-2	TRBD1	TGTGCCAGCAGCTTTACGGGACAGGGAGCTGGCTACACCTTC	CASSFTGQGAGYTF
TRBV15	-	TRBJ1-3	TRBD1	TGTGCCACCAGCAGAGGTTTAACAGGGGCAGGCGGAAACACCATATATTTT	CATSRGLTGAGGNTIYF
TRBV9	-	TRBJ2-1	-	TGTGCCAGCAGCGTAGACTCCCCCCTCTACAATGAGCAGTTCTTC	CASSVDSPLYNEQFF
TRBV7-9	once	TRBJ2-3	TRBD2	TGTGCCAGCAGCTTTTCGGCTAGCGGGGGGGGAACGCAGTATTTT	CASSFSASGGGTQYF
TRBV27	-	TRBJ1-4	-	TGTGCCAGCAGTTCCACCAGGGTAGGGGAAAAACTGTTTTTT	CASSSTRVGEKLFF
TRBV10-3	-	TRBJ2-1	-	TGTGCCATCAGTGACTTGACACAACTTTACAATGAGCAGTTCTTC	CAISDLTQLYNEQFF
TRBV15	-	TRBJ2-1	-	TGTGCCACCAGCAGAGATGGACAGCCACAAGGGAATGAGCAGTTCTTC	CATSRDGQPQGNEQFF